Here is one T cell receptor beta chain with its context. This clonotype was seen many times. Its antigen has not been determined. Nothing much larger sits one base from this clone, and base qualities are not available. The adjacent samples were made up of nontumor breast tissue around the tumor. The sample comes from a study of breast tumors, draining lymph nodes, adjacent tissues (dated by TCRdb to the mid-2010s). About the investigation overall: TCR beta repertoires were compared across tumor, adjacent nontumor tissue and axillary lymph nodes obtained from breast cancer patients. The study was designed to assess the relationships and possible T-cell exchange between tumor, surrounding tissue and draining lymph node repertoires in human breast cancer.

The germline V gene encodes CDR1 LGHNA and CDR2 YNFKEQ. The V and J ends are trimmed by 6 bases and 3 bases, leaving 11 bases between them. The CDR3 runs 13 amino acids, cysteine and phenylalanine included. The read is trimmed to its CDR3 DNA, 39 bases read in frame from base 1. The sequencer was an Illumina HiSeq 2000. Multiplex PCR amplification was used to build the TCR beta chain libraries. The amplified TCR beta chain products were analyzed by high-throughput sequencing. TCRdb took the public reads, trimmed them with fastp at Q25, ran MiXCR for clone calling and kept in-frame beta chains. CDR3 protein duplicates are merged, each entry listing the most common genes and DNA. The sample table holds around 22,000 distinct CDR3 sequences, of which about two thirds were seen once. The top ten clones comprise under 25% of the sample. The full study reports these points: Tumor T-cell repertoires showed less diversity than lymph node repertoires and more diversity than nontumor tissue repertoires, and tumor T-cell repertoires showed preferential V and J gene usage. The data were considered consistent with the idea that most tumor T cells come from the lymph node and then expand in tumor tissue. The study presented the conclusion that tumor T cells originate in lymph nodes as consistent with a hypothesis, not as something directly demonstrated. Tumor and nontumor tissue repertoires were significantly more similar in luminal-like than in basal-like breast cancer.

This sequence uses TRBV4-2 and TRBJ1-2; a confident D gene designation cannot be given. This clonotype was obtained from a female donor with breast cancer. Some clones in this sample may be carry-over from other donors' samples. The specimen was tumor-adjacent breast tissue. The nucleotides are TGTGCCAGCAGTGGAGGGCAGGACTATGGCTACACCTTC. Its protein reads: CASSGGQDYGYTF.